Below, 3 T cell receptor beta chains from the same sample are listed, as sequenced in a study of OX40 agonist ivuxolimab in advanced cancers. Sequencing was performed with immunoSEQ multiplex PCR; in TCRdb, only in-frame clones are kept and a portion is missing. The table has more than 45,000 clones, nearly 85% seen once; the top ten hold about 1.2%. The input for sequencing was CD4+ or CD8+ T cells sorted from blood, taken in a trial of the OX40 agonist ivuxolimab. These TCRs come from an adult with an advanced solid tumor such as melanoma, head and neck, liver or kidney cancer.

V is TRBV5-1 and J is TRBJ2-7, with unresolved D. The CDR3 sequence is 14 residues long. CDR1 and CDR2 from the germline V gene are SGHRS and YFSETQ. V was clipped by 0 bases and J by 5 bases, with 12 bases between them. CDR3 amino acids: CASSLGWGIHEQYF. In nucleotides, the CDR3 is TGCGCCAGCAGCTTGGGCTGGGGAATTCACGAGCAGTACTTC.

The chain carries TRBV6-5 and TRBJ1-3; D gene uncertain. Germline CDR1 is MNHEY and CDR2 is SVGAGI. This CDR3 spans 13 amino acids. Trimming took off 6 bases at V and 5 bases at J, with 11 bases between the two ends. The CDR3 region has the DNA TGTGCCAGCAGGAACCCGGGTAGAAACACCATATATTTT. This sequence encodes CASRNPGRNTIYF.

The chain uses TRBV18 and TRBJ2-7; D remains ambiguous. CDR1 and CDR2 from the germline V gene are KGHSH and LQKENI. Trimming took 6 bases from V and 5 from J, leaving 14 bases between them. The length of the CDR3 is 13 residues. The CDR3 nucleotides read TGTGCCAGCTCCCGTGCCCCTGGCGACGAGCAGTACTTC. It is translated as CASSRAPGDEQYF.